This T cell receptor (beta chain) was recorded in a study of shared clonotypes between healthy human individuals. Study-wide background: Donors were two women and a few men aged 18 to 49. Overall study results and limits: The authors sampled blood alone, and tissue repertoires likely differ.

Clones were read by immunoSEQ multiplex PCR, and TCRdb kept only the in-frame ones, dropping some. The sample has some 530,000 clones, over 75% seen once. This clone was counted at least ten times. Its antigen is not known. This sample includes further DNA sequences coding for the same CDR3. Donors comprised healthy HIV-negative adults lacking recent acute infections or vaccinations. The unsorted samples took tens of millions of PBMCs to get genomic DNA. The CDR3 runs to 15 residues. V gave up 6 bases and J gave up 0 bases; unmatched junction bases: 6. Germline V CDR1 and CDR2: ENHRY, SYGVKD. This receptor was identified in a woman aged 40-49 years in good health. Some clones in this sample may be carry-over from other donors' samples. This chain links TRBV10-3 with TRBJ2-7, with 9 nucleotides matching TRBD1. The sequenced sample was PBMCs. This CDR3 reads CAISAGTGSSYEQYF. CDR3 bases: TGTGCCATCAGCGCCGGGACAGGGAGCTCCTACGAGCAGTACTTC.